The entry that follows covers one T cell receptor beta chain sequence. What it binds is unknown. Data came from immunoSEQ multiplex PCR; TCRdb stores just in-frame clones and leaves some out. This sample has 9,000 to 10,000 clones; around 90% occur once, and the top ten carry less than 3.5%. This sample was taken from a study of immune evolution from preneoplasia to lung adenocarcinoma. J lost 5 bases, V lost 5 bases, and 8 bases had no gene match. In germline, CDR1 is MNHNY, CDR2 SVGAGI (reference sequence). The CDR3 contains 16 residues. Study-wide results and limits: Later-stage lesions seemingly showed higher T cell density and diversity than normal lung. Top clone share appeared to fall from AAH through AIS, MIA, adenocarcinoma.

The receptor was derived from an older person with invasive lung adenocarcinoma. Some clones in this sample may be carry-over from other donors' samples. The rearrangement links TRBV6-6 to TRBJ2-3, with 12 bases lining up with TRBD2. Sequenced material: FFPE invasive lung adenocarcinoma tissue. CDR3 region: CASSRRLAGARDTQYF. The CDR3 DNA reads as TGTGCCAGCAGTCGACGACTAGCGGGGGCCCGAGATACGCAGTATTTT.